This T cell receptor beta chain was recorded in a study of cytomegalovirus exposure and HLA in healthy donors (dated by TCRdb to 2016 to 2017). Study-wide context: In an earlier analysis of 587 of the donors, about 270 Gb of sequence data and about 110 million unique TCR beta sequences from roughly 180 million T cells were reported. A later analysis re-examined previously published TCR beta repertoires from about 700 donors and added high-resolution HLA genotyping to investigate patterns of TCR occurrence. The study combined high-throughput TCR immunosequencing, statistical association of individual TCRs with disease status, and machine learning to predict cytomegalovirus infection status. Typing coverage varied by locus: about 620-630 donors for A, B, C, DRB1 and DQB1; approximately 500 for DQA1; more than 600 for DPA1; more than 450 for DPB1. Because of strong linkage in the cohort, four to six DR-DQ haplotypes were treated as single units for association and clustering. Donor age, sex, ethnicity and CMV serostatus were compiled alongside the repertoire data. HLA typing included class I and class II loci at four-digit resolution. Of the 398 genotyped donors, 75% to 85% were placed in the genetic ancestry cluster associated with self-reported Caucasian donors. Every repertoire in the discovery cohort had been generated on one and the same sequencing platform. A later genetic analysis took genome-wide SNP genotypes for 398 of the 666 donors and used that subset as a discovery cohort. Approximately 300 gigabases of sequencing data and around 85 million unique TCR sequences made up an early release that covered 500 to 700 HLA-typed donors. In the later analysis, no new phenotypic data were used to find candidate immune exposures; instead, reliance was placed on TCR beta sequences and their occurrence across donors. Among over 350 genotyped donors of the cohort, an average of about 240,000 unique TCR beta nucleotide sequences were sequenced per donor, around 20% of them non-productive. The study aimed to test whether cataloging public T cell receptors could reveal signatures of past pathogen exposure. Along with the roughly 710-subject first cohort, a separate validation cohort of around 120 different subjects was used. In an earlier analysis of roughly 600 of the donors, high-throughput TCR beta sequencing was used to judge whether each TCR beta V gene segment behaved as functional or pseudogenic. The study profiled the T cell repertoires of hundreds of subjects by immunosequencing and related them to cytomegalovirus serostatus.

V is cut back by 0 bases and J by 3 bases, with 4 bases in the junction unmatched. From the cysteine up to the phenylalanine, the CDR3 has a length of 17 residues. Solely the CDR3 DNA is kept, with 51 bases framed from the first base. CDR1 and CDR2 were assigned from the germline V gene (reference sequence) as LNHDA and SQIVND. Libraries were built with the immunoSEQ multiplex PCR assay. The multiplex PCR relied on a mix of 60 forward primers for TCR Vbeta segments and 13 reverse primers for TCR Jbeta segments. A multiplex PCR assay on genomic DNA amplified the CDR3 region of rearranged TCR beta genes. The amplified TCR beta libraries were sequenced on the Illumina HiSeq System as 87-base-pair reads. The original methods were these. In a later analysis, 80 million or so unique TCR beta chains were counted across the 500 to 700 repertoires, and roughly 11 million of these chains were shared by at least two donors. Raw reads were error-corrected and collapsed into unique sequences with a nearest-neighbor algorithm that merged closely related sequences to remove PCR and sequencing errors. V, D and J gene segments were assigned by aligning CDR3 sequences to IMGT reference sequences. Each retained sequence needed at least a six-nucleotide match to both a V gene segment and a J gene segment. A rearrangement was called productive if the CDR3 had no stop codons and remained in frame with V and J, and every other rearrangement was called non-productive. Following IMGT convention, CDR3 was defined as the stretch from the second conserved V-encoded cysteine to the conserved J-encoded phenylalanine. Sequences without an unambiguous match to a single V gene segment were excluded from the earlier analysis of a few hundred of the donors. In an earlier analysis of more than 500 of the donors, a V segment was called functional when productive rearrangements were above 56.7%, and segregating when the standard deviation between donors exceeded 5%. A statistical classification framework was developed to diagnose cytomegalovirus status using the catalog of TCR beta chain sequences. A later analysis assigned V and J genes by comparing TCR nucleotide sequences with IMGT/GENE-DB human TR gene sequences. The TCRdist pipeline was used in a later analysis to assign CDR3 sequences and most-parsimonious VDJ recombination scenarios. In a later analysis, every TCR beta chain was defined by the combination of its CDR3 amino acid sequence and its V-gene family, and reads without a unique V-gene family were dropped. A later analysis removed roughly 590 highly shared, low-generation-probability nucleotide sequences to deal with suspected cross-contamination and a sequencing artifact. For each public chain, a later analysis derived a clonal expansion index from normalized ranks of inferred template counts within each repertoire. In a later analysis, generation probabilities were computed using a VDJ recombination model fitted to out-of-frame rearrangements, and the results were checked against IGoR. A later analysis scored TCR-TCR, TCR-HLA and TCR-CMV co-occurrence with hypergeometric tests, applying a repertoire-size bias correction to TCR pairs. In a later analysis, false discovery rates were estimated by permuting HLA or CMV assignments 20 times. In a later analysis, co-occurring TCRs were grouped with DBSCAN, and TCRdist sequence similarity was added when clustering was performed within HLA-allele-positive subsets. For co-occurrence clustering, repertoires with fewer than 30,000 or more than 120,000 public chains were excluded, along with roughly 5 repertoires with anomalous nucleotide sharing. Drawn from immuneACCESS, this table holds only the in-frame rearrangements with V and J called that TCRdb kept. Clones are partly lost; checked studies trace under half to an unresolved V gene and leave the rest unexplained. Clonal size and the V and J genes are those of that table, whereas D and trimming came from the DNA. The sample includes under 250,000 clones, with 65% to 80% observed a single time. The top ten clones comprise 1.5% to 2% of the sample.

The paper as a whole reports these results and caveats: Most TCR sequences were seen in very few donors, while some public TCRs were found in many individuals. HLA typing was unavailable for some donors at each locus, so association tests used only the typed subset. Several of the top co-occurrence clusters appeared to be linked to parvovirus B19, influenza, CMV and Epstein-Barr virus, according to a later analysis. A group of highly shared sequence variants was considered likely to be a technical artifact of the sequencing pipeline. According to the authors, the approach could potentially be generalized to other disease states and immunological phenotypes. V-gene and J-gene trimming of TCR beta chains was associated with a missense DCLRE1C variant in a later genetic analysis, and the association was replicated in an independent cohort. Some IMGT-functional V segments, including TRBV6-2 and TRBV6-3, could not be told apart with the 87-base-pair reads, so those segments were excluded. Roughly uniform sequencing depth across donors was assumed in presence/absence analyses, although this assumption may not hold. In a later analysis, about 16,000 TCR beta sequences were associated with specific HLA alleles at a false discovery rate of 0.05. The only immune exposure information available for the cohort was CMV serostatus. Three of the identified cytomegalovirus-associated TCR beta chains were confirmed in vitro to be specific for cytomegalovirus antigens. In an earlier analysis of over 550 of the donors, most TCR beta V segments were observed in productive rearrangements about 90% or about 30% of the time, broadly matching IMGT annotations. A further reported finding was that TCR beta sequences accurately predicted the HLA-A and HLA-B alleles for most subjects in the first cohort. Compared with equally common non-associated chains, HLA-associated TCR beta chains in a later analysis were more clonally expanded and had lower generation probabilities. Most CMV-associated TCR beta chains appeared to be HLA-restricted in a later analysis, and the HLA associations seemed to be driven largely by CMV exposure. In a later analysis, the rate of TCR association differed among HLA loci, with DRB1 alleles having the most associated TCRs and HLA-C alleles having the fewest. Because counts were too low, 15 to 20 rarely observed V segments, including chromosome 9 orphons, were excluded from the earlier analysis of around 590 of the donors. In the study, 150 to 200 TCR beta chains were listed as associated with cytomegalovirus. In this cohort, only TCR beta chains were sequenced, and detectable features were limited by the absence of alpha or paired-chain data. Assigning TCR associations to individual alleles was difficult when HLA alleles, especially DR and DQ, strongly co-occurred. Linkage disequilibrium might explain the correlated functional status among segregating V segments, but an unknown experimental factor could not be excluded. In a later genetic analysis, fewer N-insertions in productive TCRs were reported among donors in an Asian-associated ancestry cluster than the roughly 700-donor mean. In both the original and validation cohorts, the classifier was reported to diagnose cytomegalovirus status with high specificity and sensitivity.

Worth noting for this clone: Its recognized antigen is unknown. Within one base of it there is no much larger clone, and no base qualities were kept.

The cohort consisted of fewer than 700 healthy bone marrow donors. At the time of sampling, all cohort members were nominally healthy, though unrecorded immune exposures were likely present. The donor tested CMV seronegative and was one of the 352 seronegative cohort members. Each donor provided a peripheral blood sample, and peripheral blood mononuclear cells were used for TCR beta sequencing. Genomic DNA was extracted from the blood cell samples with the Qiagen DNeasy Blood Extraction Kit. The sequence was collected from a middle-aged man in good health and CMV-seronegative. Source material: PBMCs. The V gene is TRBV19 and the J gene is TRBJ2-1; 11 of the junction bases match TRBD2. The CDR3 region: CASSIDSGRALYNEQFF. The nucleotide sequence is TGTGCCAGTAGTATAGATAGCGGGAGGGCCCTCTACAATGAGCAGTTCTTC.